The next 30 T cell receptor beta chains were all read from a single sample in a study of T cells in Graves' hyperthyroidism and ophthalmopathy. RNA transcripts provided the source from which TCR beta CDR3 regions were amplified. HTBI primers were employed in a first-round RT-PCR of the TCR CDR3. One entry per CDR3 protein results from TCRdb running MiXCR on the multiplex PCR reads. The sample carries approximately 95,000 distinct CDR3 sequences, around 37% recorded once. Sequencing was done on a sample of peripheral blood or thyroid tissue (not recorded which). The source is a woman aged 25 to 39 with Graves' hyperthyroidism.

Of note for this clonotype: Given the absence of the conserved phenylalanine or tryptophan at the CDR3 end, a read error is likely. The rearrangement joins TRBV15 to TRBJ1-1, with no clear D. The length of the CDR3 is 14 residues. V lost 2 bases to trimming and J lost 1 base, with 8 bases between them. Per germline, CDR1 LNHNV and CDR2 YYDKDF (reference sequence). Written as DNA, the CDR3 is TGTGCCACCAGCAGAAAATCAGAGAACACTGAAGCTTTCCTT. Translated, it gives CATSRKSENTEAFL.

A single count supports this clonotype. This sequence joins TRBV9 and TRBJ2-5, with D possibly matching TRBD2 (7 bases). Germline V lookup: CDR1 SGDLS, CDR2 YYNGEE. The CDR3 is 17 residues long. V lost 2 bases, J lost 5 bases, and 22 bases lay in between. The CDR3 DNA is TGTGCCAGCAGCGTGAGGGGGGGGAGAAACACCGGGGAGACCCAGTACTTC. As protein: CASSVRGGRNTGETQYF.

This clonotype was detected many times. The CDR3 here is CSDHEQYF. The CDR3 DNA reads TGCAGTGATCACGAGCAGTACTTC. The V gene is TRBV20-1, the J gene TRBJ2-7; D gene uncertain. Germline CDR1 is DFQATT and CDR2 is SNEGSKA (reference sequence). Trimming shortened V by 7 bases and J by 5 bases, and 3 bases separated the two germline ends. This CDR3 has 8 residues.

In the case of this clonotype: A much larger clone is a single base away; this may be a read error. The rearrangement links TRBV7-9 to TRBJ2-3; D may be TRBD2 (6 bases). The germline V gene has CDR1 SEHNR and CDR2 FQNEAQ (reference sequence). The CDR3 length is 15 residues. CDR3 in DNA: TGTGCCAGCAGCTTTAGGGGTCTAGCGATAGATGCGCAGTATTTT. Amino acids: CASSFRGLAIDAQYF.

This clonotype was observed many times. This chain links TRBV4-2 with TRBJ1-2; 7 nucleotides match TRBD1. Germline lookup yields CDR1 LGHNA and CDR2 YNFKEQ. Trimming removed 0 bases from V and 4 bases from J; junction bases left unmatched: 2. The CDR3 is made up of 14 amino acids. CDR3 residues: CASSQENRGYGYTF. CDR3 sequence (DNA): TGTGCCAGCAGCCAAGAGAACAGGGGCTATGGCTACACCTTC.

Ten or more counts support this clonotype. This rearrangement joins TRBV9 to TRBJ2-5, with 13 bases lining up with TRBD2. V shed 3 bases, J shed 5 bases, and the junction held 10 bases outside the gene matches. The CDR3 loop spans 17 amino acids. The germline gives CDR1 SGDLS, CDR2 YYNGEE. Here the CDR3 reads CASSAKGLAGRWETQYF. The CDR3 nucleotides read TGTGCCAGCAGCGCCAAGGGACTAGCGGGACGTTGGGAGACCCAGTACTTC. Full variable domain (remainder filled in from reference TRBV9 and TRBJ2-5): DSGVTQTPKHLITATGQRVTLRCSPRSGDLSVYWYQQSLDQGLQFLIQYYNGEERAKGNILERFSAQQFPDLHSELNLSSLELGDSALYFCASSAKGLAGRWETQYFGPGTRLLVL.

This clonotype showed up many times. The chain recombines TRBV7-9 with TRBJ1-6; D perhaps matches TRBD1 (5 bases). Germline V CDR1 and CDR2: SEHNR, FQNEAQ (reference sequence). CDR3 length equals 13 residues. V lost 3 bases, J lost 10 bases, and 10 bases lay in between. The CDR3 reads CASSLEGESPLHF. The CDR3 bases are TGTGCCAGCAGCTTGGAAGGGGAATCACCCCTCCACTTT.

This clonotype appeared many times. The chain carries TRBV20-1 and TRBJ2-7; TRBD1 matches 8 bases. Germline V gives CDR1 DFQATT, CDR2 SNEGSKA (reference sequence). This CDR3 spans 15 amino acids. With V trimmed by 1 base and J by 3 bases, 8 bases remained unmatched. CDR3 nucleotide sequence: TGCAGTGCTAGAGTCAGGGGGCGACCAGACTACGAGCAGTACTTC. Protein product: CSARVRGRPDYEQYF.

Worth noting for this clonotype: A junction boundary mismatches the germline segment, possibly from a read error. V gene TRBV2 combines with J gene TRBJ1-3; no clear D gene. The CDR3 runs to 16 residues. The germline gives CDR1 SNHLY, CDR2 FYNNEI. CDR3 loop: CASSEAPRYYGYTTYF. The CDR3 nucleotides are TGTGCCAGCAGTGAAGCTCCCAGATACTATGGCTACACCACATATTTT.

This clonotype was seen at least ten times. The gene calls are TRBV6-5 and TRBJ1-1; maybe TRBD1 (5 bases). V lost 7 bases, J lost 1 base, and 13 bases lay in between. Germline V gene sequence: CDR1 MNHEY, CDR2 SVGAGI. The CDR3 is 14 residues long. CDR3 protein: CASTQLDTNTEAFF. The DNA of the CDR3 is TGTGCCAGCACCCAGCTGGACACGAACACTGAAGCTTTCTTT.

The chain combines TRBV29-1 with TRBJ2-2; D is ambiguous. V lost 8 bases and J 1 base, leaving 11 bases between the germline ends. The CDR3 is 13 residues long. Germline loops: CDR1 SQVTM, CDR2 ANQGSEA. DNA of the CDR3: TGCAGCCAAGCTATCCTGAACACCGGGGAGCTGTTTTTT. It specifies CSQAILNTGELFF.

Remarks on this clonotype: It may be a read error: a sequence one base away is much more abundant. V gene TRBV2 combines with J gene TRBJ1-5; tentatively, D is TRBD1 (6 bases). In germline, CDR1 is SNHLY, CDR2 FYNNEI. Deletions cut 5 bases from V and 0 bases from J, with 14 bases between. This CDR3 spans 16 amino acids. CDR3 sequence reads: CASSQRGACSNQPQHF. The CDR3, as DNA: TGTGCCAGCAGTCAAAGGGGGGCTTGTAGCAATCAGCCCCAGCATTTT.

This clonotype was seen many times. J is TRBJ2-3 and V is TRBV7-9, with TRBD2 identical over 15 bases. Germline CDR1 is SEHNR and CDR2 is FQNEAQ (reference sequence). The CDR3 totals 18 residues. The V segment lost 4 bases and the J segment 3 bases; nucleotides outside the gene matches: 8. The CDR3 sequence is CASSSSGTSGRRTDTQYF. The CDR3 DNA reads TGTGCCAGCAGCTCATCCGGGACTAGCGGGAGGAGGACAGATACGCAGTATTTT.

V usage is TRBV7-2 and J usage is TRBJ2-7; D gene ambiguous. V dropped 2 bases and J dropped 7 bases, with 9 bases sitting between them. The CDR3 is 12 amino acids. Germline V lookup: CDR1 SGHTA, CDR2 FQGNSA. Here the CDR3 DNA reads TGTGCCAGCAGCTTATGGACCGGGGAGCAGTACTTC. This gives the protein CASSLWTGEQYF.

This clonotype has at least ten counts. The chain couples TRBV24-1 to TRBJ1-5; D is perhaps TRBD1 (6 bases). The ends were cut back, 3 bases at V and 4 bases at J, with 24 bases in the middle. CDR3 length equals 19 residues. Germline V gene data show CDR1 as KGHDR and CDR2 as SFDVKD. CDR3 amino acids: CATSDPRGQALRANQPQHF. Written as DNA, the CDR3 is TGTGCCACCAGTGATCCTCGGGGACAAGCGCTGCGGGCTAATCAGCCCCAGCATTTT.

The table lists this clonotype with many counts. V usage is TRBV6-5 and J usage is TRBJ1-1; TRBD1 matches 8 bases. The CDR3 totals 13 residues. The ends lost 7 bases at V and 5 bases at J; junction bases unmatched: 6. The germline V gene has CDR1 MNHEY and CDR2 SVGAGI. For the CDR3, the DNA is TGTGCCAGCACAGGGGGCGGTCGAACTGAAGCTTTCTTT. Encoded protein: CASTGGGRTEAFF.

This rearrangement joins TRBV7-2 to TRBJ2-7, with D perhaps matching TRBD2 (5 bases). The CDR3 is made up of 14 amino acids. V lost 1 base and J 6 bases, leaving 13 bases between the germline ends. The V gene's germline CDR1 is SGHTA and CDR2 FQGNSA. CDR3 DNA sequence: TGTGCCAGCAGCTTAGGAGGGTACACTTCCGAGCAGTACTTC. Encoded protein: CASSLGGYTSEQYF.

This clonotype was recorded many times. The genes are TRBV12-3 or TRBV12-4 and TRBJ1-2, with D uncertain. Deletions cut 6 bases from V and 6 bases from J, with 14 bases between. The CDR3 contains 13 residues. CDR3: CASSSNIIHGYTF. The CDR3 nucleotides read TGTGCCAGCAGCTCGAACATTATTCATGGCTACACCTTC.

This clonotype has at least ten counts. The rearrangement uses TRBV20-1 and TRBJ2-7; D remains ambiguous. This CDR3 contains 16 residues. The germline gives CDR1 DFQATT, CDR2 SNEGSKA (reference sequence). The germline V and J ends were trimmed by 7 bases and 2 bases, with 24 bases remaining between them. CDR3 loop: CSVVYRAIGTTYEQYF. The CDR3 DNA is TGCAGTGTAGTTTACCGGGCTATTGGAACTACCTACGAGCAGTACTTC.

This clonotype occurred once. The chain couples TRBV7-2 to TRBJ2-2; a weak D match, TRBD2 (6 bases). The CDR3 sequence is 15 residues long. Germline V gene sequence: CDR1 SGHTA, CDR2 FQGNSA. V was clipped by 5 bases and J by 4 bases, with 14 bases between them. For the CDR3, the DNA is TGTGCCAGCAGCGACCGACTAGGCGGCACCGGGGAGCTGTTTTTT. Its translation is CASSDRLGGTGELFF.

The V and J genes are TRBV28 and TRBJ1-1, with 7 bases identical to TRBD1. The CDR3 sequence is 14 residues long. From germline, CDR1 is MDHEN and CDR2 SYDVKM. The ends lost 5 bases at V and 4 bases at J; junction bases unmatched: 7. Here the CDR3 DNA reads TGTGCCAGCAGTCCCTCCCCAGGGGGCACTGAAGCTTTCTTT. It translates to CASSPSPGGTEAFF.

In this sample, this clonotype turned up once. V is TRBV2 and J is TRBJ1-1; 9 nucleotides line up with TRBD1. Germline CDR1 is SNHLY and CDR2 is FYNNEI. CDR3 length equals 16 residues. The trim removed 6 bases at V and 6 bases at J, leaving 14 bases unmatched. The CDR3 here is CASSRPDRGGSPEAFF. CDR3 bases: TGTGCCAGCAGCCGTCCAGACAGGGGGGGGAGCCCTGAAGCTTTCTTT.

This clonotype was detected ten times or more. The genes are TRBV27 and TRBJ2-7; 7 bases are a match to TRBD1. This CDR3 has 14 residues. The junction had 8 bases not matched to a gene; V was cut back by 5 bases and J by 4 bases. The germline gives CDR1 MNHEY, CDR2 SMNVEV (reference sequence). The CDR3 region has the DNA TGTGCCAGCAGTAACCAGGGACAGAGTTACGAGCAGTACTTC. It is translated as CASSNQGQSYEQYF.

This clonotype has ten or more counts. V gene TRBV7-8 combines with J gene TRBJ2-7; 8 positions agree with TRBD1. The CDR3 has 14 residues. V lost 5 bases, J lost 5 bases, and 8 bases stayed unmatched. Germline V gene sequence: CDR1 SGHVS, CDR2 FQNEAQ. The CDR3 sequence is CASSARQGPNEQYF. Written as DNA, the CDR3 is TGTGCCAGCAGCGCCCGACAGGGGCCAAACGAGCAGTACTTC.

This clonotype was detected many times. The chain uses TRBV4-1 and TRBJ1-5; D unclear. Germline loops: CDR1 MGHRA, CDR2 YSYEKL. V was cut by 4 bases and J by 4 bases, with 20 bases left in between. The CDR3 extends over 17 amino acids. The CDR3 loop is CASSPYLGSRRNQPQHF. CDR3 nucleotides: TGCGCCAGCAGCCCTTACCTGGGGAGCCGAAGGAATCAGCCCCAGCATTTT.

This clonotype was seen many times. The junction departs from the called germline gene at one end, perhaps through a read error. The V and J genes are TRBV4-1 and TRBJ2-6, with 8 bases matching TRBD1. CDR1 and CDR2 (germline): MGHRA, YSYEKL. This CDR3 spans 17 amino acids. The CDR3 region is CASSRQSTGAGANVLTF. The CDR3 nucleotides are TGTGCCAGCAGCCGACAATCGACAGGGGCCGGGGCCAACGTCCTGACTTTC.

This clonotype was observed many times. The chain uses TRBV4-2 and TRBJ2-7, with D tentatively TRBD1 (5 bases). In germline, CDR1 is LGHNA, CDR2 YNFKEQ. Trimming cost V 1 base and J 5 bases, with 12 bases left between them. The CDR3 spans 14 residues. The CDR3: CASSQAERGHEQYF. Written as DNA, the CDR3 is TGTGCCAGCAGCCAAGCAGAAAGGGGCCACGAGCAGTACTTC.

This clonotype was observed many times. The gene calls are TRBV6-6 and TRBJ2-7; D is perhaps TRBD1 or TRBD2 (6 bases each). Germline V gene lookup returns CDR1 MNHNY and CDR2 SVGAGI (reference sequence). Trimming took off 0 bases at V and 6 bases at J, with 18 bases between the two ends. This CDR3 region has 16 residues. CDR3 coding DNA: TGTGCCAGCAGTTACTCGGGGGGCACCCGAAGAGGCGAGCAGTACTTC. It encodes CASSYSGGTRRGEQYF.

The gene calls are TRBV9 and TRBJ2-5; D gene ambiguous. The CDR3 totals 12 residues. Trimming removed 2 bases from V and 7 bases from J, with 9 bases in between. Germline V CDR1 and CDR2: SGDLS, YYNGEE. The CDR3 DNA follows: TGTGCCAGCAGCGTGGAAGAAGGGACCCAGTACTTC. It specifies CASSVEEGTQYF.

The chain is built from TRBV11-2 and TRBJ1-1; 9 bases align to TRBD1. The CDR3 is 14 amino acids. V trimming: 5 bases; J trimming: 3 bases; junction bases outside the gene matches: 4. CDR1 is SGHAT and CDR2 is FQNNGV in the germline V gene. The CDR3 DNA reads TGTGCCAGCAGCACCCGACAGGGGGACACTGAAGCTTTCTTT. Its translation: CASSTRQGDTEAFF.